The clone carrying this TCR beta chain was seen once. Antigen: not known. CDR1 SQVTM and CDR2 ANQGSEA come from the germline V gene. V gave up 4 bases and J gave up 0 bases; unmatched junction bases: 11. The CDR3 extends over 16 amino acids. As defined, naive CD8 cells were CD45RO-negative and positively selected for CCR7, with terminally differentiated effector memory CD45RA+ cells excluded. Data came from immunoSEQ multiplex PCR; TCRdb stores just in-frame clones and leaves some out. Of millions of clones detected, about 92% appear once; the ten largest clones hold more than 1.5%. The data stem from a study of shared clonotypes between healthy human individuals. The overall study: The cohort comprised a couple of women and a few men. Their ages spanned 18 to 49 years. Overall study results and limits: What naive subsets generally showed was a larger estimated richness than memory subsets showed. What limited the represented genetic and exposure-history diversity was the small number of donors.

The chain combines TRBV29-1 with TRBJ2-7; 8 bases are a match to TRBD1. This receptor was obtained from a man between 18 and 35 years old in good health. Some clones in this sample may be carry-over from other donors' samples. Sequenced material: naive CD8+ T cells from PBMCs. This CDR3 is CSVARHLTGASYEQYF. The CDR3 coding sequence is TGCAGCGTTGCCCGCCACCTGACAGGGGCCTCCTACGAGCAGTACTTC.